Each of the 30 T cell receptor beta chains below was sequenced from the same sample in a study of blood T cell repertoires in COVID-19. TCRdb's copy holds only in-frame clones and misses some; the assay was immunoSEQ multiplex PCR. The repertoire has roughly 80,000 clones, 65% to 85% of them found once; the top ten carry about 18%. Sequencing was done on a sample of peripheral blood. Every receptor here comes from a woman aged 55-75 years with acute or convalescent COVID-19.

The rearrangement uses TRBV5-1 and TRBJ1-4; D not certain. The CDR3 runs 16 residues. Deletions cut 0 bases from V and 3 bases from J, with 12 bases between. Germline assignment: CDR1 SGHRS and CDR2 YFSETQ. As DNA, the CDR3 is TGCGCCAGCAGCTTGGACCCTTCCGGGGCTAATGAAAAACTGTTTTTT. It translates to CASSLDPSGANEKLFF.

This chain's CDR3 is CASSQDIGTGGNEQYF. The CDR3 bases are TGCGCCAGCAGCCAAGATATCGGGACAGGGGGCAACGAGCAGTACTTC. The J gene is TRBJ2-7, the V gene TRBV4-3; 12 nucleotides match TRBD1. Trimming at V came to 0 bases and at J to 5 bases, leaving 5 bases not matched to a gene. CDR3 length equals 16 residues. Germline V CDR1 and CDR2: LGHNA, YSLEER.

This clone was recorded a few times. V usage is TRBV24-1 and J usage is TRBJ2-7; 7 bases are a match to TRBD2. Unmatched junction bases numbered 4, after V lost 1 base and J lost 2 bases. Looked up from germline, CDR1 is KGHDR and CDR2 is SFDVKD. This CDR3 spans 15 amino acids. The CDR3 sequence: CATSDFASGAYEQYF. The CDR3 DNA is TGTGCCACCAGTGATTTCGCTAGCGGAGCCTACGAGCAGTACTTC.

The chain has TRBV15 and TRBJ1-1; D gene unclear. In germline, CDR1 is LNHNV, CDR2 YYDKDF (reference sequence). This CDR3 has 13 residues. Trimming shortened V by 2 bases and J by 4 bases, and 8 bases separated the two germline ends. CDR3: CATSRQRATEAFF. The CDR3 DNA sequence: TGTGCCACCAGCAGACAGAGGGCCACTGAAGCTTTCTTT.

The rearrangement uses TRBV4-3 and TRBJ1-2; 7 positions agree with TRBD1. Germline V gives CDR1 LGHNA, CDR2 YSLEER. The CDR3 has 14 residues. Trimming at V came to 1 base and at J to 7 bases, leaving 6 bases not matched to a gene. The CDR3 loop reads CASSQVRQGPGYTF. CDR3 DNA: TGCGCCAGCAGCCAAGTTCGACAGGGCCCTGGCTACACCTTC.

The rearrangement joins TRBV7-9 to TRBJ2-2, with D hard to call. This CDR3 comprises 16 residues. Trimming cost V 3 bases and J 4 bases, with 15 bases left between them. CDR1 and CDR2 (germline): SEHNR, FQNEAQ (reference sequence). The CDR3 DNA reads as TGTGCCAGCAGCTTTTCGTCTCAGGTCGGCACCGGGGAGCTGTTTTTT. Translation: CASSFSSQVGTGELFF.

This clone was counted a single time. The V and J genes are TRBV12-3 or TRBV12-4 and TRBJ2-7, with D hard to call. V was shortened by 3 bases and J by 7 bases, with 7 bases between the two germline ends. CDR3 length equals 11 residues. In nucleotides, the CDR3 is TGTGCCAGCAGTTTCCGGGTTGAGCAGTACTTC. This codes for CASSFRVEQYF.

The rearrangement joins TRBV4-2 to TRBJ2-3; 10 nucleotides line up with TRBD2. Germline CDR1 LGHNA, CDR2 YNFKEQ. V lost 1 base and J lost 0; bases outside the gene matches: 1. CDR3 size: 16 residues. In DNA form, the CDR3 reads TGTGCCAGCAGCCAAGGGACTAGCGGTAGCACAGATACGCAGTATTTT. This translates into CASSQGTSGSTDTQYF.

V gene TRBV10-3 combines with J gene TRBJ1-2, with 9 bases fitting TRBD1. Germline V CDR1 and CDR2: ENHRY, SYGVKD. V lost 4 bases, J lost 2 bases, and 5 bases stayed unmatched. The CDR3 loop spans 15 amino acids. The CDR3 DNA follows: TGTGCCATCAGTGTCGGCGGGACAGGGAACTATGGCTACACCTTC. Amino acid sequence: CAISVGGTGNYGYTF.

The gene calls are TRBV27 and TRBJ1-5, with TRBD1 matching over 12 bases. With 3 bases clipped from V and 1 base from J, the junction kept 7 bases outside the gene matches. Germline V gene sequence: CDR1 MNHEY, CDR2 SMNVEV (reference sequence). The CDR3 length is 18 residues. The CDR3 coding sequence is TGTGCCAGCAGTTTGGGGACAGGGGGCCCGATAAGCAATCAGCCCCAGCATTTT. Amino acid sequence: CASSLGTGGPISNQPQHF.

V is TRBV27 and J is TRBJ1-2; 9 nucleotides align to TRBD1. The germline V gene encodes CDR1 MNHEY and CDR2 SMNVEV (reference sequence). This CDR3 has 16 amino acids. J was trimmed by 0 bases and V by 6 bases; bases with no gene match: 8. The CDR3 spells CASRRGGQGTNYGYTF. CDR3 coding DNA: TGTGCCAGCAGAAGAGGGGGACAGGGTACTAACTATGGCTACACCTTC.

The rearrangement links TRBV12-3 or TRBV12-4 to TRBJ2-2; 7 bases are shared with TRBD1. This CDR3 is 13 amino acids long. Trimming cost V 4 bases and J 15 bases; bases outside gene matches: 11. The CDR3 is CASSYYSGQIVFF. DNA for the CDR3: TGTGCCAGCAGTTACTATTCGGGACAGATCGTGTTTTTT.

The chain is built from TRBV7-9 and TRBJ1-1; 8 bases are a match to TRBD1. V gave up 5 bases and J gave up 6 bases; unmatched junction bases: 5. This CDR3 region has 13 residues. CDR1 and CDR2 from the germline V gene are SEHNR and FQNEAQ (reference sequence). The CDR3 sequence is CASSLDRGAEAFF. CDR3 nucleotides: TGTGCCAGCAGCCTCGACAGGGGAGCTGAAGCTTTCTTT.

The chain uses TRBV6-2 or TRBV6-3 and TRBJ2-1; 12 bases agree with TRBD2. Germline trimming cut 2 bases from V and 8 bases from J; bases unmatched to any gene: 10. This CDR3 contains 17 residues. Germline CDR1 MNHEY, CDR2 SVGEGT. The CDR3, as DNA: TGTGCCAGCAGTTACCCTCCCGGACTAGCGGGACGGGATGAGCAGTTCTTC. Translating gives CASSYPPGLAGRDEQFF.

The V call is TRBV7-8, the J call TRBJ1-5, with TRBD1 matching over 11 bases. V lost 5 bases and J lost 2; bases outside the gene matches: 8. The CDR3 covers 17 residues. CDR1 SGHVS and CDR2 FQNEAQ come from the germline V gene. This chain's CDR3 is CASSLGQGVGGNQPQHF. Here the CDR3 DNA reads TGTGCCAGCAGCCTGGGACAGGGGGTGGGCGGCAATCAGCCCCAGCATTTT. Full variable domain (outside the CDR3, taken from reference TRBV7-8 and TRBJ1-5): GAGVSQSPRYKVAKRGQDVALRCDPISGHVSLFWYQQALGQGPEFLTYFQNEAQLDKSGLPSDRFFAERPEGSVSTLKIQRTQQEDSAVYLCASSLGQGVGGNQPQHFGDGTRLSIL.

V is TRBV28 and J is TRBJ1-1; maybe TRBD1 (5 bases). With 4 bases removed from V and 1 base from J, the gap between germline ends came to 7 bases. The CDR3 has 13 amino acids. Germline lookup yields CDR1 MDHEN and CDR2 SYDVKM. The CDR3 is CASSSDRNTEAFF. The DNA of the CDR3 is TGTGCCAGCAGTTCAGACAGGAACACTGAAGCTTTCTTT.

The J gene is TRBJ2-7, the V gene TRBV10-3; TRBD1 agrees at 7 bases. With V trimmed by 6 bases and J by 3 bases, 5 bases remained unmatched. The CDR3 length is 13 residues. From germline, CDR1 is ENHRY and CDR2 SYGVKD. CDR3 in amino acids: CAIRGTEFYEQYF. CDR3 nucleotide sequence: TGTGCCATCAGGGGGACAGAGTTCTACGAGCAGTACTTC.

The CDR3 DNA reads TGCAGCGTCGGTCGAGGGGGCAGCTATGGCTACACCTTC. This encodes CSVGRGGSYGYTF. This chain links TRBV29-1 with TRBJ1-2, with 7 nucleotides matching TRBD1. The CDR3 runs to 13 residues. Per germline, CDR1 SQVTM and CDR2 ANQGSEA. The V and J ends lost 6 bases and 4 bases, in that order; junction bases with no gene match: 8.

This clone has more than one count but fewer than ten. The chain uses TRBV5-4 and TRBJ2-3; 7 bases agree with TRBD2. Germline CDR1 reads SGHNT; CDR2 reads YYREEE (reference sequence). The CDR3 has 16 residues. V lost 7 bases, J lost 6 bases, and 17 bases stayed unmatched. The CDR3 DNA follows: TGTGCCAGCTCCCTATATAGTGGGAGGGCCGGTGATACGCAGTATTTT. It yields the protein CASSLYSGRAGDTQYF.

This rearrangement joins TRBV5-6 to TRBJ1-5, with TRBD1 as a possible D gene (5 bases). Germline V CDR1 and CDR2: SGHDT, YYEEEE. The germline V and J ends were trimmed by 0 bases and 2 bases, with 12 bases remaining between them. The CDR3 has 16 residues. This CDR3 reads CASSLASGAGNQPQHF. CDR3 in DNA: TGTGCCAGCAGCTTGGCCAGCGGGGCGGGCAATCAGCCCCAGCATTTT. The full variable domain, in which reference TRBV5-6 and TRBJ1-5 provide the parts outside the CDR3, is DAGVTQSPTHLIKTRGQQVTLRCSPKSGHDTVSWYQQALGQGPQFIFQYYEEEERQRGNFPDRFSGHQFPNYSSELNVNALLLGDSALYLCASSLASGAGNQPQHFGDGTRLSIL.

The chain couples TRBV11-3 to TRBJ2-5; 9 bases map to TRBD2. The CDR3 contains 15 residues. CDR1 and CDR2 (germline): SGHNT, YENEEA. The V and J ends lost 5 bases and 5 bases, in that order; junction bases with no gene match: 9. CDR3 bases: TGTGCCAGCAGCCCGCGCGGGGGGGCTATTGAGACCCAGTACTTC. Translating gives CASSPRGGAIETQYF. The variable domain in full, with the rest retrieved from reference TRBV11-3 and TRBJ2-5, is EAGVVQSPRYKIIEKKQPVAFWCNPISGHNTLYWYLQNLGQGPELLIRYENEEAVDDSQLPKDRFSAERLKGVDSTLKIQPAELGDSAVYLCASSPRGGAIETQYFGPGTRLLVL.

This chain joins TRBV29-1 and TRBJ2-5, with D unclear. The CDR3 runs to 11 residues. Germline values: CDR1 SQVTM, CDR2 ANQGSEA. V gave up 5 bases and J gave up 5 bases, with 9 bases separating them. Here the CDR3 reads CSVSYSETQYF. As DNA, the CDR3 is TGCAGCGTTTCTTACTCGGAGACCCAGTACTTC.

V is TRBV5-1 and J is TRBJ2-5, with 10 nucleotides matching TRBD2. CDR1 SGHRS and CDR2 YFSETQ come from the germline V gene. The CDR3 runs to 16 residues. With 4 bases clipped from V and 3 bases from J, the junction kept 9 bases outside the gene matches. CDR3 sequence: CASSEGALAGEETQYF. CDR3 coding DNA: TGCGCCAGCAGCGAGGGAGCCCTAGCGGGGGAAGAGACCCAGTACTTC.

The CDR3 loop is CASSKGGGFVAGYEQYF. CDR3 coding DNA: TGCGCCAGCAGTAAGGGGGGGGGTTTCGTAGCGGGCTACGAGCAGTACTTC. The chain employs TRBV10-2 and TRBJ2-7, with D maybe TRBD2 (7 bases). From germline, CDR1 is WSHSY and CDR2 SAAADI. This CDR3 contains 17 residues. The V gene lost 5 bases and the J gene lost 3 bases, with 23 bases spanning the gap.

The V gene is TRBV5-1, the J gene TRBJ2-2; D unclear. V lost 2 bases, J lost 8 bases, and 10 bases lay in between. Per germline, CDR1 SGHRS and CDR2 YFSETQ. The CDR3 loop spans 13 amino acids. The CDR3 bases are TGCGCCAGCAGCTTCTCCGGTCCGGGGGAGCTGTTTTTT. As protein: CASSFSGPGELFF. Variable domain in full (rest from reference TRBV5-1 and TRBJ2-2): KAGVTQTPRYLIKTRGQQVTLSCSPISGHRSVSWYQQTPGQGLQFLFEYFSETQRNKGNFPGRFSGRQFSNSRSEMNVSTLELGDSALYLCASSFSGPGELFFGEGSRLTVL.

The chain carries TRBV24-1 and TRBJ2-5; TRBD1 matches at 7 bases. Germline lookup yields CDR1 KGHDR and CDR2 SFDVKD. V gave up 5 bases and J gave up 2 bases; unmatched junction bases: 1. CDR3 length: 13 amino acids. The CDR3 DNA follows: TGTGCCACCAGTGGGGGACAGCAAGAGACCCAGTACTTC. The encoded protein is CATSGGQQETQYF.

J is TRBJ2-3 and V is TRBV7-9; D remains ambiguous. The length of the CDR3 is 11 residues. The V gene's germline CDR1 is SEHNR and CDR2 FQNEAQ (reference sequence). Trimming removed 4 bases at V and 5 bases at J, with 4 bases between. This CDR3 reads CASSSQDTQYF. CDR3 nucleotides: TGTGCCAGCAGCTCCCAAGATACGCAGTATTTT. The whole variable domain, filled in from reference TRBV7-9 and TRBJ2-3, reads DTGVSQNPRHKITKRGQNVTFRCDPISEHNRLYWYRQTLGQGPEFLTYFQNEAQLEKSRLLSDRFSAERPKGSFSTLEIQRTEQGDSAMYLCASSSQDTQYFGPGTRLTVL.

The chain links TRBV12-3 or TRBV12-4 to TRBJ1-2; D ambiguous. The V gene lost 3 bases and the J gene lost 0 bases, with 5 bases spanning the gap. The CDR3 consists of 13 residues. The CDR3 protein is CASSFSANYGYTF. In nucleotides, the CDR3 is TGTGCCAGCAGTTTCTCAGCTAACTATGGCTACACCTTC.

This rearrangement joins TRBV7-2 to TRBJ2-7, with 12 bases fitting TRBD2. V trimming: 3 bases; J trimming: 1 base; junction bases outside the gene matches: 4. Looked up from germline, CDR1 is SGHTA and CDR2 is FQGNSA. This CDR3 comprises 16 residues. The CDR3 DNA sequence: TGTGCCAGCAGCTTTCCGGGACTAGCGGGTTCCTACGAGCAGTACTTC. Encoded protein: CASSFPGLAGSYEQYF.

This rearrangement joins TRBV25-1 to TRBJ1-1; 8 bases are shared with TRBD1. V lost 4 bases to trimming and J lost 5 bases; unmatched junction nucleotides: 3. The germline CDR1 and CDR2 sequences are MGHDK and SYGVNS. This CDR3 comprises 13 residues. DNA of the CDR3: TGTGCCAGCAGTGTTCGGGACAGGACTGAAGCTTTCTTT. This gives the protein CASSVRDRTEAFF.